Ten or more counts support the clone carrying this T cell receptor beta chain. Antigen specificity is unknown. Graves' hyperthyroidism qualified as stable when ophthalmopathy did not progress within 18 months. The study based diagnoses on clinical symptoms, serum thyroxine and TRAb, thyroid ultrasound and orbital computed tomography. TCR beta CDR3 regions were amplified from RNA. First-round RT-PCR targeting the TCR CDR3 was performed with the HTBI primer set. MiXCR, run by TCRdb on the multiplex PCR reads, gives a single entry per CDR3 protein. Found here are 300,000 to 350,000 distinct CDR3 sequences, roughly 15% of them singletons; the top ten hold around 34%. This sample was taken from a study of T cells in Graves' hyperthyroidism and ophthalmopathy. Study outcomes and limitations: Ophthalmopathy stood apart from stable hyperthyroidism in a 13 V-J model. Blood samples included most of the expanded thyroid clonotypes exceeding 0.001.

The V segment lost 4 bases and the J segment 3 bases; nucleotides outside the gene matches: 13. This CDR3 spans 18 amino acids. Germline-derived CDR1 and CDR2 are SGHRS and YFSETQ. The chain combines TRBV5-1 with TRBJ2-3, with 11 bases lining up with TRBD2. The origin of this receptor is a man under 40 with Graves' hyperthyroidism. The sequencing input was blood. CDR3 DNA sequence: TGCGCCAGCAGCCCCACTATCGGGGGACTAGCGGCGACAGATACGCAGTATTTT. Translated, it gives CASSPTIGGLAATDTQYF.